The sequence of this T cell receptor (beta chain) was determined in a study of control samples from healthy donors and cancer patients. In its sample, this clone was seen once. Profiled with immunoSEQ multiplex PCR; TCRdb holds only in-frame clones, not every one. The repertoire holds about 65,000 clones, with about nine tenths as singletons. Germline loops: CDR1 PRHDT, CDR2 FYEKMQ (reference sequence). Trimming removed 2 bases at V and 11 bases at J, with 12 bases between. The CDR3 covers 12 residues. J is TRBJ2-5 and V is TRBV13, with D uncertain. The sequence came from a woman in her 50s with colorectal cancer. Specimen: PBMCs. CDR3: CASSLQRLNQYF. The CDR3 nucleotides are TGTGCCAGCAGCTTACAACGCCTTAATCAGTACTTC.